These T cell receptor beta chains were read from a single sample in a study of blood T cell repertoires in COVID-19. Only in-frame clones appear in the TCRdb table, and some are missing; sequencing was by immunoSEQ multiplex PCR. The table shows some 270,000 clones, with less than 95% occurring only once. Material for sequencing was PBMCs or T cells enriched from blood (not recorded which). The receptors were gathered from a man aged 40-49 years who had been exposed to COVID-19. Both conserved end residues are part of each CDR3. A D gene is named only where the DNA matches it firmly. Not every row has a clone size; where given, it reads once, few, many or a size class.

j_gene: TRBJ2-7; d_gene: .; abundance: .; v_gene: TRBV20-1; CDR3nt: TGCAGTGCTAGTCCCAGCAGCGGCAGTCCCTACGAGCAGTACTTC; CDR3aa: CSASPSSGSPYEQYF
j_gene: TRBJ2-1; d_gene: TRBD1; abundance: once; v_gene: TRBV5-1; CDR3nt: TGCGCCAGCAGCTTGGTTGGACAGGGCTCTCATGAGCAGTTCTTC; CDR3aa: CASSLVGQGSHEQFF
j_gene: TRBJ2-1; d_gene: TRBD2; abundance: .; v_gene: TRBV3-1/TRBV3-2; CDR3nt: TGTGCCAGCAGACCCAGCCTTGGACTAGCGGGGAGGGGTGAGCAGTTCTTC; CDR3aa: CASRPSLGLAGRGEQFF
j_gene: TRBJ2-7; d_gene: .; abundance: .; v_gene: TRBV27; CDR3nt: TGTGCCAGCAGTTCCCACCGGGGCTACGAGCAGTACTTC; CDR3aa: CASSSHRGYEQYF
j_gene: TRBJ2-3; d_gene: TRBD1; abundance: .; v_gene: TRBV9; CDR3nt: TGTGCCAGCAGCGCCGTCGGGACAGGGCGTGAAGATACGCAGTATTTT; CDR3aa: CASSAVGTGREDTQYF
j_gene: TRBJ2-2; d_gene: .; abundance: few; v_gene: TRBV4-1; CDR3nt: TGCGCCAGCAGCCAAGTTCAAGGGGACGGGGAGCTGTTTTTT; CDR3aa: CASSQVQGDGELFF
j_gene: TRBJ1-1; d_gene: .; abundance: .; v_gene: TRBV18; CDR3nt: TGTGCCAGCTCACCAAACCAGGGGTCCCCTGAAGCTTTCTTT; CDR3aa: CASSPNQGSPEAFF
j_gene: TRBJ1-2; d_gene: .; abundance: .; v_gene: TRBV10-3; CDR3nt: TGTGCCATCACCATGAACAGGGATTCCAATGGCTACACCTTC; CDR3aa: CAITMNRDSNGYTF
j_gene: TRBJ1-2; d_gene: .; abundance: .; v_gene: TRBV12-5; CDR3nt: TGTGCTAGTGGTTTAACAGGGATCGGCTACACCTTC; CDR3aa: CASGLTGIGYTF
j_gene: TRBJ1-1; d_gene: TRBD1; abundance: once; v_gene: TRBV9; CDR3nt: TGTGCCAGCCGCCCGGGACAGGCGGTGAACACTGAAGCTTTCTTT; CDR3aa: CASRPGQAVNTEAFF
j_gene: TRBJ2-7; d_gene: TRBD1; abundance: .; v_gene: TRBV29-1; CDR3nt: TGCAGCGTTGAATACGGGACAGGGGGCTACGAGCAGTACTTC; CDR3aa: CSVEYGTGGYEQYF
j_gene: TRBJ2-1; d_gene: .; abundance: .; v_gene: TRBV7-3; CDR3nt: TGTGCCAGCAGCTCTTCAGGAGGGCGGGGCGATGAGCAGTTCTTC; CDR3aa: CASSSSGGRGDEQFF
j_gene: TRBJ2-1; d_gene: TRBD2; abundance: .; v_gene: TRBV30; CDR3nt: TGTGCCTGGAGTGCCGACCGGACTAGCGGGACCCACAATGAGCAGTTCTTC; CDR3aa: CAWSADRTSGTHNEQFF